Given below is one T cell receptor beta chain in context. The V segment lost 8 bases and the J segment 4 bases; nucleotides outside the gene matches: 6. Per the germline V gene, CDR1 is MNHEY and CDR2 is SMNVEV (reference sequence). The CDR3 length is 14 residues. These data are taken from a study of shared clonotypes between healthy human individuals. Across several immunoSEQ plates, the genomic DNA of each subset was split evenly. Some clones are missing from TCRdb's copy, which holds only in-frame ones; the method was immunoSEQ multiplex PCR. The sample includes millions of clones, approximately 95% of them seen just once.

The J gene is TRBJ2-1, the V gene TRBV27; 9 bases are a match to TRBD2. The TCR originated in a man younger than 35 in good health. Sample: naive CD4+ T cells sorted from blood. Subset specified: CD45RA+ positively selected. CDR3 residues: CASWRLADYNEQFF. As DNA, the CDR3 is TGTGCCAGCTGGCGACTAGCGGATTACAATGAGCAGTTCTTC.